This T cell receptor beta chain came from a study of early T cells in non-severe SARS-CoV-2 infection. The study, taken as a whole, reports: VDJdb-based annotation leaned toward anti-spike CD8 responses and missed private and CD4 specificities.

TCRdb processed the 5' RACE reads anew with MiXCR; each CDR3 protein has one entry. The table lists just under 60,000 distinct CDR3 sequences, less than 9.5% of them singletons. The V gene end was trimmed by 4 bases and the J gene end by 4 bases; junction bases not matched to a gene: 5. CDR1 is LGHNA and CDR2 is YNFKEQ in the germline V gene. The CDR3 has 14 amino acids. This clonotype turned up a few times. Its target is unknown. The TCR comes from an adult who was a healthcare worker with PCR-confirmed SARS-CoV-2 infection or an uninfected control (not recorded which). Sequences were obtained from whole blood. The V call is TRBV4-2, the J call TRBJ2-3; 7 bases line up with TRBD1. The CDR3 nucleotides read TGTGCCAGCAGCCTCGGGACAGCCCCAGATACGCAGTATTTT. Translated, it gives CASSLGTAPDTQYF.